This TCR beta chain came from a study of spatial heterogeneity in lung cancer. Study as a whole: Consistent detection of more beta-chain than alpha-chain sequences was observed. Study conclusions and caveats: More often at tumor resection than at routine follow-up, ubiquitous expanded tumor TCRs were detected in the blood.

The CDR3 runs 15 residues. Germline values: CDR1 SGHTA, CDR2 FQGNSA. The ends lost 10 bases at V and 3 bases at J; junction bases unmatched: 14. At least ten counts were recorded for this clonotype. Its antigen is still unknown. On each TCR cDNA molecule, a unique molecular identifier was present. TCRdb fed the 5' RACE reads into MiXCR, producing one record per CDR3 protein. Altogether 35,000 to 45,000 distinct CDR3 sequences are present, around 5% being singletons, with the ten largest covering roughly 25%. Time point noted: sample taken at primary tumor resection. Sequencing covered unsorted whole RNA taken from tumor, nontumor lung or frozen PBMC.

The material sequenced was PBMCs, taken at surgery. The chain couples TRBV7-2 to TRBJ2-5; 7 nucleotides align to TRBD2. This TCR was recovered from a female donor with early-stage non-small cell lung cancer. CDR3 nucleotide sequence: TGTGCCACCAACCGAAGGGCCCTAGCGGAAGAGACCCAGTACTTC. Amino acid sequence: CATNRRALAEETQYF.